What follows is one TCR beta chain and its context. Seattle participants joined during active infection and were tracked over time. This sample stems from a study of blood T cell repertoires in COVID-19. About the study: Samples taken during acute and convalescent COVID-19 were collected in the United States, Italy and Spain. PBMCs, B-cell-depleted T cells, or T cells were the source of the cDNA or gDNA that made up the material.

Authors' analysis steps: From reference gene primer amplification, estimates of nucleated cell counts were derived. TCRdb's copy holds only in-frame clones and misses some; the assay was immunoSEQ multiplex PCR. Clone size and the V and J calls come from that table; the DNA yielded D and trimming. The table has around 71,000 clones, roughly four fifths seen once; the top ten hold 6.9%. The CDR3 runs to 17 residues. The V end was cut by 6 bases, the J end by 0 bases, with 18 bases between. In germline, CDR1 is MDHEN, CDR2 SYDVKM. This chain uses TRBV28 with TRBJ1-3; the D gene is possibly TRBD1 (5 bases). This TCR derives from a man aged 30-40 years with COVID-19, enrolled during active disease. The sequencing input was peripheral blood. The DNA of the CDR3 is TGTGCCAGCAGCAGGGCACGAGATCTCAACTCTGGAAACACCATATATTTT. This translates into CASSRARDLNSGNTIYF.